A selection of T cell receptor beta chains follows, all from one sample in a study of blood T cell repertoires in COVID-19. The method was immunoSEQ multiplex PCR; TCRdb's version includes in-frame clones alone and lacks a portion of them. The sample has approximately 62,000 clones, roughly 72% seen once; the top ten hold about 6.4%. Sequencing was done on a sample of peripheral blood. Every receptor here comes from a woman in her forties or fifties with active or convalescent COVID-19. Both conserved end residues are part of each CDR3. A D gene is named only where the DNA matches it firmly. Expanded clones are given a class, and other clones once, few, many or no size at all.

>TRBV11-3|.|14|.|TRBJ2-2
CASSLVGVTGELFF
TGTGCCAGCAGCTTAGTGGGAGTCACCGGGGAGCTGTTTTTT
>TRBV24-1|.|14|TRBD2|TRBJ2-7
CATSETSGSYEQYF
TGTGCCACCAGTGAGACTAGCGGTTCCTACGAGCAGTACTTC
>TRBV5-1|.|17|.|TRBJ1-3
CASSRRGDDGSGNTIYF
TGCGCCAGCAGCCGGCGGGGGGACGATGGCTCTGGAAACACCATATATTTT
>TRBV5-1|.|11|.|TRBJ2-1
CASSLYNEQFF
TGCGCCAGCAGCCTTTACAATGAGCAGTTCTTC
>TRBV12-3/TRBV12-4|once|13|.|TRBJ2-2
CASRGLYTGELFF
TGTGCCAGCCGGGGACTCTACACCGGGGAGCTGTTTTTT
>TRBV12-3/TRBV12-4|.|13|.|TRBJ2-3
CACDRGGTDTQYF
TGTGCCTGCGATCGCGGGGGCACAGATACGCAGTATTTT
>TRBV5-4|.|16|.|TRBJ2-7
CASSLDRPTSFDEQYF
TGTGCCAGCAGCTTGGACCGCCCGACTAGTTTCGACGAGCAGTACTTC
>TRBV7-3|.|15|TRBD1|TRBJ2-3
CASSPGTGGPLTQYF
TGTGCCAGCAGCCCCGGGACAGGGGGGCCCTTAACGCAGTATTTT
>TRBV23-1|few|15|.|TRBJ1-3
CASSQSIRPGNTIYF
TGCGCCAGCAGTCAATCTATCAGGCCTGGAAACACCATATATTTT
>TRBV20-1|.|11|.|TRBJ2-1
CSAGLRWEQFF
TGCAGTGCTGGGCTTAGATGGGAGCAGTTCTTC
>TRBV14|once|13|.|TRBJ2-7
CASSRMGGGEQYF
TGTGCCAGCAGCCGTATGGGGGGTGGGGAGCAGTACTTC
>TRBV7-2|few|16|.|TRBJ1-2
CASRLSPGYPNYGYTF
TGTGCCAGCAGGTTAAGCCCGGGGTACCCTAACTATGGCTACACCTTC
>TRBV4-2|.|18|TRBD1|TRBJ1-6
CASSQFGDGTGMSSPLHF
TGTGCCAGCAGCCAATTTGGGGATGGGACAGGGATGAGTTCACCCCTCCACTTT
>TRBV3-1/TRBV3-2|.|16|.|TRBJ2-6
CASSLRTASGANVLTF
TGTGCCAGCAGCCTCCGGACAGCTTCTGGGGCCAACGTCCTGACTTTC
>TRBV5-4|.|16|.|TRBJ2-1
CASSFRRLGLENEQFF
TGTGCCAGCAGCTTCAGGAGACTAGGCCTTGAAAATGAGCAGTTCTTC
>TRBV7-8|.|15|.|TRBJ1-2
CASSFRGQWGYGYTF
TGTGCCAGCAGCTTCCGGGGTCAGTGGGGCTATGGCTACACCTTC
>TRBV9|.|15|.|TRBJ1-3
CASSPVGSSGNTIYF
TGTGCCAGCAGCCCGGTGGGGAGCTCTGGAAACACCATATATTTT
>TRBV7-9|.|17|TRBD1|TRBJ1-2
CASSSRMTGGAEWGYTF
TGTGCCAGCAGCTCTAGAATGACAGGGGGCGCGGAATGGGGCTACACCTTC
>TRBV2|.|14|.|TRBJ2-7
CASSEARVNYEQYF
TGTGCCAGCAGTGAAGCGCGGGTCAACTACGAGCAGTACTTC
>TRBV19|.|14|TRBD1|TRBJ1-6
CASSMGQGGSPLHF
TGTGCCAGTAGTATGGGACAGGGGGGATCACCCCTCCACTTT
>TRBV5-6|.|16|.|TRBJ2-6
CASSWGLSSGANVLTF
TGTGCCAGCAGCTGGGGACTGAGCTCTGGGGCCAACGTCCTGACTTTC
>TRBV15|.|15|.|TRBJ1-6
CATSRDPGGSSPLHF
TGTGCCACCAGCAGAGACCCCGGCGGGAGTTCACCCCTCCACTTT
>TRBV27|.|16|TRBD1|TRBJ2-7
CASSLRTGPPHYEQYF
TGTGCCAGCAGTCTACGGACAGGGCCTCCTCACTACGAGCAGTACTTC
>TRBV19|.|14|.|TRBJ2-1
CASSISYSYNEQFF
TGTGCCAGTAGTATTTCCTACTCCTACAATGAGCAGTTCTTC
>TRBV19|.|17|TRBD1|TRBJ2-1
CASSIDRVGTDYNEQFF
TGTGCCAGTAGTATAGATCGAGTAGGGACAGACTACAATGAGCAGTTCTTC
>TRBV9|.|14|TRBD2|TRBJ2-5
CASSLLAGGETQYF
TGTGCCAGCAGTCTTCTAGCGGGAGGAGAGACCCAGTACTTC
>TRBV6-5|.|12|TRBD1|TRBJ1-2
CASSPGGYGYTF
TGTGCCAGCAGCCCAGGGGGCTATGGCTACACCTTC
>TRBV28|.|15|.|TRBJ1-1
CASSPTQGRHTEAFF
TGTGCCAGCAGCCCAACGCAGGGGCGACACACTGAAGCTTTCTTT
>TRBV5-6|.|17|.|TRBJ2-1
CASSMVGAGASYNEQFF
TGTGCCAGCAGTATGGTGGGGGCGGGCGCGTCCTACAATGAGCAGTTCTTC
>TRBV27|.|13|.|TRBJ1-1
CASSRGTGTEAFF
TGTGCCAGCAGTCGGGGGACTGGCACTGAAGCTTTCTTT
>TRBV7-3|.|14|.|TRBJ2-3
CASSLNRAPDTQYF
TGTGCCAGCAGCTTAAACCGCGCCCCAGATACGCAGTATTTT
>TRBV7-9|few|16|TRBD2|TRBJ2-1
CASSPREGRSYNEQFF
TGTGCCAGCAGCCCTAGGGAGGGGCGATCCTACAATGAGCAGTTCTTC
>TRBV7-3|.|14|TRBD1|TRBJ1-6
CASSRQGGDSPLHF
TGTGCCAGCAGCCGACAGGGTGGTGATTCACCCCTCCACTTT
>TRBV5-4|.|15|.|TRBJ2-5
CASSLRATNQETQYF
TGTGCCAGCAGCTTGAGGGCGACTAACCAAGAGACCCAGTACTTC
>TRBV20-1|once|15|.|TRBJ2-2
CSASKSGPNTGELFF
TGCAGTGCTAGTAAAAGCGGCCCGAACACCGGGGAGCTGTTTTTT
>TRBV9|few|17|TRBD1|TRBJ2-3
CASSQEEGTGGTDTQYF
TGTGCCAGCAGCCAAGAGGAAGGGACAGGGGGCACAGATACGCAGTATTTT
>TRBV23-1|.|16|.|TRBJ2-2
CASSQLGGGETGELFF
TGCGCCAGCAGTCAGCTCGGAGGGGGCGAGACCGGGGAGCTGTTTTTT
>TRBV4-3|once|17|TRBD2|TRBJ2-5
CASSPGGGGDLEETQYF
TGCGCCAGCAGCCCTGGGGGCGGGGGGGACCTTGAAGAGACCCAGTACTTC
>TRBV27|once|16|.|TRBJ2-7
CASSPISRRGRKVQYF
TGTGCCAGCAGTCCCATATCTCGCAGGGGCCGTAAGGTGCAGTACTTC
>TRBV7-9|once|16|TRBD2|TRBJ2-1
CASSLGPSGSDNEQFF
TGTGCCAGCAGCTTAGGCCCTAGCGGGAGCGACAATGAGCAGTTCTTC
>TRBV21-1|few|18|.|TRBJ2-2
CANHFRDRAILNTGELFF
TGTGCCAACCATTTCCGGGACAGGGCCATTCTGAACACCGGGGAGCTGTTTTTT
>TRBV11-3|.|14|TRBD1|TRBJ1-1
CASSLAGGNTEAFF
TGTGCCAGCAGCTTAGCAGGGGGAAACACTGAAGCTTTCTTT
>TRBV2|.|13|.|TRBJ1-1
CASSEARRNRAFF
TGTGCCAGCAGTGAAGCTCGGAGAAATCGGGCTTTCTTT
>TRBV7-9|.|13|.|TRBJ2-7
CASSSGVKYEQYF
TGTGCCAGCAGCTCGGGGGTAAAATACGAGCAGTACTTC
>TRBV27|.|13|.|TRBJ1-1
CASSSRGKTEAFF
TGTGCCAGCAGTTCCCGGGGGAAGACTGAAGCTTTCTTT